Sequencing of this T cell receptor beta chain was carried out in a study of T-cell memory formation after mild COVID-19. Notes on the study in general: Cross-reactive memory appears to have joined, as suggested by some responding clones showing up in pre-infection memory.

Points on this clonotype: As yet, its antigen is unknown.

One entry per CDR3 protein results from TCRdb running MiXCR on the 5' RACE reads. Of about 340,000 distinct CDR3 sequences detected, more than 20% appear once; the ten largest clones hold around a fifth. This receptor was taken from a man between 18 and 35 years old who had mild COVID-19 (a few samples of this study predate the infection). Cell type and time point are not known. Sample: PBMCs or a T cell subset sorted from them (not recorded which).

CDR3 sequence reads: CASSTGTSNTIYF. The DNA for the CDR3 is TGTGCCAGCAGCACTGGGACGAGTAACACCATATATTTT. This chain uses TRBV7-2 with TRBJ1-3, with a tentative D call TRBD1 (5 bases). Germline assignment: CDR1 SGHTA and CDR2 FQGNSA. The CDR3 consists of 13 residues. V dropped 5 bases and J dropped 7 bases, with 12 bases sitting between them.